A selection of T cell receptor beta chains follows, all from one sample in a study of T cell responses to AZD1222 COVID-19 vaccine. The protocol was immunoSEQ multiplex PCR, while the TCRdb copy is restricted to in-frame clones and leaves out a portion. The table lists about 85,000 clones, 80% to 90% of them singletons. The specimen was peripheral blood, collected on day 0 of AZD1222 vaccination. These receptors originate from an adult in good health. CDR3s leave out the opening cysteine and the closing phenylalanine or tryptophan.

cdr3_length j_call v_call cdr3_aa
11 TRBJ2-5 TRBV28 ASSSTGLQTQY
16 TRBJ1-1 TRBV4-3 ASSPQMGRETANTEAF
13 TRBJ1-5 TRBV19 ASRSGAGSNQPQH
15 TRBJ2-3 TRBV7-6 ASSLGLLLKLTDTQY
11 TRBJ2-7 TRBV15 ATSRVDGYEQY
15 TRBJ2-3 TRBV13 ASSHRPGPGSTDTQY
16 TRBJ2-2 TRBV6-1 ASSEAGTGVRNTGELF
10 TRBJ2-7 TRBV27 ASSLLGNEQY
12 TRBJ2-7 TRBV18 ASSPGQGDDEQY
12 TRBJ2-5 TRBV2 ASTEGGREETQY
12 TRBJ2-7 TRBV7-2 ASSPLAHSYEQY
12 TRBJ1-1 TRBV6-5 ASSYSGGSTEAF
13 TRBJ1-6 TRBV10-1 ASSESVGQGSPLH
15 TRBJ2-1 TRBV7-2 ASSLAGFTSGWNEQF
13 TRBJ1-5 TRBV2 ASSWGGASNQPQH
11 TRBJ1-2 TRBV6-1 ASSEGSTYGYT
10 TRBJ1-1 TRBV5-5 ASSFENTEAF
13 TRBJ1-6 TRBV25-1 ASSDWGAVNSPLH
14 TRBJ1-4 TRBV27 ASSFGQGALGEKLF
11 TRBJ2-1 TRBV5-1 ASSLVSVSEQF
12 TRBJ1-2 TRBV5-1 ASSLDRGSPGYT
12 TRBJ1-5 TRBV19 ASSQTGGGQPQH
12 TRBJ2-7 TRBV5-6 ASSTGNEPYEQY
13 TRBJ1-5 TRBV7-2 ASSFTVNSNQPQH
9 TRBJ1-1 TRBV7-8 ASSPRTEAF
13 TRBJ1-5 TRBV18 ASSDIRALNQPQH
9 TRBJ1-1 TRBV6-6 ASSYQRQAF
9 TRBJ2-1 TRBV30 AWSGRNEQF
14 TRBJ1-2 TRBV19 ASSIEHSGLNYGYT
11 TRBJ2-7 TRBV7-9 ASRILAGYEQY
14 TRBJ1-4 TRBV6-1 ASSEAWGTGYEKLF
12 TRBJ1-5 TRBV27 ASSGTGLRQPQH
13 TRBJ2-7 TRBV3-1/TRBV3-2 ASSQGPGGAYEQY
13 TRBJ1-6 TRBV11-2 ASSPQGAAASPLH
17 TRBJ1-4 TRBV7-6 ASSLGSWVDSATNEKLF
10 TRBJ1-2 TRBV6-5 AKHRGRYGYT
11 TRBJ1-2 TRBV28 ASSLQGNYGYT
12 TRBJ1-5 TRBV5-6 ASSLEQGGQPQH
14 TRBJ2-3 TRBV15 ATRSGAAGFTDTQY
11 TRBJ1-6 TRBV12-3/TRBV12-4 ASGGGRDSPLH
13 TRBJ2-5 TRBV6-5 ASSSGQGRQETQY
8 TRBJ1-1 TRBV10-1 ASKDKGAF
13 TRBJ1-4 TRBV27 ASSLWGAGEEKLF
14 TRBJ2-7 TRBV28 ASSLSLLGGAGEQY
12 TRBJ2-1 TRBV11-2 ASSLGRLGGEQF
12 TRBJ2-7 TRBV2 ASGRQGDSYEQY
11 TRBJ1-6 TRBV7-7 ASSPSRVSPLH
13 TRBJ2-2 TRBV12-5 ASGKGQTNTGELF
11 TRBJ2-7 TRBV28 ASSMDTPGEQY
9 TRBJ2-1 TRBV24-1 ATSDEIKQF
13 TRBJ1-5 TRBV2 ASSLDTLWGQPQH
12 TRBJ2-7 TRBV28 ASRGQGVNHEQY
14 TRBJ2-2 TRBV5-4 ASSLAQRGDTGELF
13 TRBJ1-5 TRBV7-2 ASSLALGGVQPQH
17 TRBJ2-3 TRBV7-2 ASSLGQSTLYWGVDTQY
13 TRBJ1-6 TRBV28 ASSPSGQGHSPLH
14 TRBJ1-6 TRBV28 ASSPPKAIYNSPLH
10 TRBJ1-1 TRBV28 ASRQDFRGAF
14 TRBJ2-6 TRBV7-9 ASSLVTSSGANVLT